This T cell receptor (beta chain) was identified during a study of response to subunit inactivated influenza vaccine. Study findings and constraints: The authors proposed limited new T cell recruitment per seasonal influenza vaccination.

This clonotype was observed a few times. Its target is not known. TCRdb used MiXCR to reprocess the RT-PCR reads, holding one entry per CDR3 protein. Of 200,000 to 300,000 distinct CDR3 sequences in the sample, roughly an eighth were seen once. V gave up 1 base and J gave up 4 bases, with 15 bases separating them. The CDR3 length is 16 residues. The gene calls are TRBV12-3 or TRBV12-4 and TRBJ2-3; no clear D gene. This specimen was non-naive T cells sorted from PBMCs, taken 14 to 15 days before vaccination. This clonotype was sampled from a man aged 50-60 years who received an inactivated influenza vaccine. CDR3 sequence: CASSLGPSRFSDTQYF. The CDR3 region has the DNA TGTGCCAGCAGTTTAGGGCCGAGTAGATTTTCAGATACGCAGTATTTT.